This T cell receptor (beta chain) was captured by sequencing in a study of CD8 T cells in Susac syndrome (dated by TCRdb to about 2019). Notes on the research overall: Of the Susac syndrome patients who were sequenced, eight or nine were in clinical remission while six had clinically active disease. The study used repertoire sequencing to test whether antigen drove CD8+ T cell activation and differentiation in Susac syndrome. At the time of blood withdrawal, Susac syndrome patients were either therapy-naive, taking corticosteroids (with some also receiving IVIg), or on IVIg alone.

RNA was extracted using the RNeasy kit, and about 0.45 to 1 microgram was reverse transcribed with random hexamers. The immunoSEQ multiplex PCR assay, which covers 54 Vbeta and 13 Jbeta segments, was used to amplify TCR beta CDR3 regions. PCR amplification bias was corrected using a synthetic template baseline for primer optimization and computational correction. For the original study's pipeline: Reads were annotated to V, D and J genes according to IMGT and were analyzed with immunoSEQ Analyzer, with only productive sequences retained. Clonality was calculated as one minus the Shannon entropy normalized by log2 of the number of productive unique sequences. For each patient and control, public and private clones were evaluated among the 100 most prevalent clones. Clones were defined as Susac-specific when absent from the healthy and MS cohorts, from 1,000 to 1,100 published viral clones and from other ImmuneACCESS disease sequences. TCRdb itself trimmed the public reads at Q25 with fastp, ran MiXCR and retained productive beta chains. Rows merge per CDR3 protein into single entries with the most common DNA and genes. The V and J calls reflect TCRdb's pipeline rather than the authors' work. The sample table lists tens of thousands of distinct CDR3 sequences, 93% of them with a count of one. Over 0.12% of the sample rests with the top ten.

Peripheral blood CD8+ and CD4+ T cells from healthy donors, Susac syndrome patients and multiple sclerosis patients were profiled by high-throughput TCR beta sequencing. Susac syndrome patients met recently defined diagnostic criteria for definite or probable disease. Bulk CD8+ and CD4+ T cells were purified by magnetic negative isolation, whereas CD8+ TEMRA cells were enriched by FACS. Blood was drawn into EDTA tubes, processed within 24 hours, and PBMCs were isolated by density gradient centrifugation. PBMCs intended for TCR sequencing were frozen in liquid nitrogen and were later thawed in a 37 degrees C water bath. Purity of sorted or isolated CD4+, CD8+ and CD8+ TEMRA cells was at least 90%. Details on this clonotype: This clone's antigen is unknown. No clone much larger than this one lies a single base away; base qualities are absent.

On the study overall, not on this receptor specifically: In patients with Susac syndrome, the CD4+ T cell repertoire showed no detectable clonal expansion. The TCR sequencing and HLA analysis was acknowledged to have included a relatively small number of individuals.

The sequenced sample consisted of CD4+ T cells from PBMCs. The TCR originated in a human donor with Susac syndrome.

The sequenced DNA is TGTGCCAGCAGCTTACCCGTTCGACTAGCGGGGAACACCGGGGAGCTGTTTTTT. Its protein product is CASSLPVRLAGNTGELFF. The chain is encoded by TRBV7-8 joined to TRBJ2-2, with 10 bases aligning to TRBD2. The CDR3 spans 18 residues, from the cysteine through the phenylalanine. The DNA shown is the 54-base CDR3, in frame from base 1. Trimmed from V: 2 bases; trimmed from J: 1 base; junction bases lacking a gene match: 7. The germline V gene specifies SGHVS as CDR1 and FQNEAQ as CDR2. The full variable domain, with segments outside the CDR3 supplied by the reference TRBV7-8 and TRBJ2-2 proteins, appears as GAGVSQSPRYKVAKRGQDVALRCDPISGHVSLFWYQQALGQGPEFLTYFQNEAQLDKSGLPSDRFFAERPEGSVSTLKIQRTQQEDSAVYLCASSLPVRLAGNTGELFFGEGSRLTVL.